This T cell receptor (beta chain) was sequenced for a study of cytomegalovirus exposure and HLA in healthy donors. Study-level information: Genetic ancestry analysis placed over 65% of the roughly 400 donors that were genotyped in the Caucasian-associated cluster. General study points: Later analysis identified about 17,000 TCR beta sequences associated with HLA alleles, using a false discovery rate threshold of 0.05.

Germline V gives CDR1 KGHSH, CDR2 LQKENI. The CDR3 contains 16 residues. V lost 2 bases to trimming and J lost 3 bases; unmatched junction nucleotides: 9. In the case of this clone: Its target is not known.

PCR used 60 Vbeta primers and 13 Jbeta primers. Sequencing used immunoSEQ multiplex PCR; TCRdb keeps in-frame clones, though not all of them. Listed are about 74,000 clones; roughly 7.4% falls within the top ten. The chain joins TRBV18 to TRBJ1-2; 7 bases match TRBD1. The material sequenced was PBMCs. The sequence came from a female donor in good health and CMV-seropositive. CDR3 loop: CASSPTGTVIDYGYTF. CDR3 bases: TGTGCCAGCTCACCAACCGGGACAGTTATCGACTATGGCTACACCTTC.